Listed here is a single TCR beta chain. CDR1 is SGHTA, CDR2 FQGTGA, per germline. V trimming: 5 bases; J trimming: 5 bases; junction bases outside the gene matches: 16. The CDR3 sequence is 17 residues long. This record belongs to a study of blood T cell repertoires in COVID-19. Study-wide background: Samples of COVID-19 (acute and convalescent) were obtained from the United States, Italy and Spain. In each case, the material was cDNA or gDNA derived from T cells, B-cell-depleted T cells, or PBMCs.

In the original processing: Reference gene primer amplification in the assay estimated nucleated cell counts. The data were produced by immunoSEQ multiplex PCR, yet TCRdb's version contains in-frame clones alone and is incomplete. V, J and clone size are taken as reported in that table, and D and trimming were inferred from the DNA itself. The table records 77,000 or so clones, approximately 85% of them present only once. The source is a man older than 75 with acute or convalescent COVID-19. The source material was peripheral blood. The rearrangement joins TRBV7-3 to TRBJ2-3; 7 bases are shared with TRBD2. The CDR3 DNA follows: TGTGCCAGCAGCCCGACCTTTGCAGCGGGGCCACTAGATACGCAGTATTTT. It is translated as CASSPTFAAGPLDTQYF.